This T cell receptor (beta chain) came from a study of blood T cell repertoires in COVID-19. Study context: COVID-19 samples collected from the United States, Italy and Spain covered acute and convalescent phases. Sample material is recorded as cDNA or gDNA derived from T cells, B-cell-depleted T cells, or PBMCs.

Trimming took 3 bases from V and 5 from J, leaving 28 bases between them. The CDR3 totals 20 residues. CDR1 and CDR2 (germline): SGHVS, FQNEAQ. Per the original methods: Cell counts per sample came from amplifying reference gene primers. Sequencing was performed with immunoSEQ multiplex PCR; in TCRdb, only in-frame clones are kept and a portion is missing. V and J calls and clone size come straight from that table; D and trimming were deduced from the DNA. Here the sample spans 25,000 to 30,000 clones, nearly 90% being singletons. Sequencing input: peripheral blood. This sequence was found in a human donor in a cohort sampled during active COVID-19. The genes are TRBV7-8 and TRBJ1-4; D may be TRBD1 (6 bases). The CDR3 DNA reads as TGTGCCAGCAGCTTCGGAGCCAACCGTTTGAAGACAGGCGAGAATGAAAAACTGTTTTTT. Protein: CASSFGANRLKTGENEKLFF.